This T cell receptor (beta chain) is drawn from a study of shared clonotypes between healthy human individuals. The germline V gene encodes CDR1 SNHLY and CDR2 FYNNEI. This CDR3 is 15 amino acids long. V was trimmed by 3 bases and J by 1 base, leaving 12 bases between them. Some clones are missing from TCRdb's copy, which holds only in-frame ones; the method was immunoSEQ multiplex PCR. This sample yields hundreds of thousands of clones, of which 73% are seen a single time; 1.5% to 2% belongs to the top ten. J is TRBJ1-1 and V is TRBV2; D call uncertain. Sequenced material: memory CD4+ T cells sorted from blood. Subset denoted: CD45RA-negative fraction. The receptor was isolated from a woman aged 25 to 39 in good health. The CDR3 protein is CASSDPGRKNTEAFF. The CDR3 DNA sequence: TGTGCCAGCAGTGATCCGGGCAGAAAGAACACTGAAGCTTTCTTT.